These 16 T cell receptor beta chains were all obtained from the same sample, sequenced in a study of blood T cell repertoires in COVID-19. The repertoire was sequenced with immunoSEQ multiplex PCR; TCRdb's copy has only in-frame clones and lacks some. Of about 97,000 clones in the sample, around 90% were seen once. The sequenced sample was peripheral blood. Receptors were obtained from a man aged 18 to 30 with acute or convalescent COVID-19.

V gene TRBV7-6 combines with J gene TRBJ2-1, with 12 bases fitting TRBD1. Trimming at V came to 1 base and at J to 4 bases, leaving 5 bases not matched to a gene. Germline V gene data show CDR1 as SGHVS and CDR2 as FNYEAQ. This CDR3 spans 17 amino acids. The CDR3 is CASSLERGQGAYNEQFF. The DNA for the CDR3 is TGTGCCAGCAGCTTAGAGCGGGGACAGGGGGCATACAATGAGCAGTTCTTC. The full variable domain, with the rest looked up from reference TRBV7-6 and TRBJ2-1, is GAGVSQSPRYKVTKRGQDVALRCDPISGHVSLYWYRQALGQGPEFLTYFNYEAQQDKSGLPNDRFSAERPEGSISTLTIQRTEQRDSAMYRCASSLERGQGAYNEQFFGPGTRLTVL.

The chain carries TRBV20-1 and TRBJ2-1; no reliable D call. Trimming stripped 3 bases from V and 0 bases from J, with 12 bases between. The germline gives CDR1 DFQATT, CDR2 SNEGSKA (reference sequence). The CDR3 loop spans 15 amino acids. CDR3 nucleotides: TGCAGTGCTAGTACACCCTCGATCTCCTACAATGAGCAGTTCTTC. It is translated as CSASTPSISYNEQFF.

The chain links TRBV5-8 to TRBJ1-3, with D uncertain. CDR3 length: 14 amino acids. With 1 base removed from V and 2 bases from J, the gap between germline ends came to 7 bases. Germline V gives CDR1 SGHTS, CDR2 YDEGEE. As DNA, the CDR3 is TGTGCCAGCAGCTTGATGGCCGCTGGAAACACCATATATTTT. Amino acids: CASSLMAAGNTIYF.

The J gene is TRBJ2-7, the V gene TRBV5-1, with 11 nucleotides matching TRBD1. Germline CDR1 reads SGHRS; CDR2 reads YFSETQ. J lost 0 bases, V lost 4 bases, and 9 bases had no gene match. CDR3 length: 17 residues. CDR3 sequence (DNA): TGCGCCAGCAGCCCGATACCCGGGACAGGGGGCTCCTACGAGCAGTACTTC. This encodes CASSPIPGTGGSYEQYF.

A few counts support this clone. In nucleotides, the CDR3 is TGTGCCAGCAGCTTGCTGCCCCAAGCCACTGAAGCTTTCTTT. It encodes CASSLLPQATEAFF. The V and J genes are TRBV5-6 and TRBJ1-1; D gene ambiguous. The CDR3 is 14 residues long. Germline V gene sequence: CDR1 SGHDT, CDR2 YYEEEE. Trimming stripped 1 base from V and 4 bases from J, with 11 bases between.

The chain links TRBV18 to TRBJ2-1; D remains ambiguous. From germline, CDR1 is KGHSH and CDR2 LQKENI. Trimming removed 2 bases at V and 8 bases at J, with 13 bases between. The CDR3 has 14 amino acids. CDR3 in amino acids: CASSPYLVEYEQFF. Written as DNA, the CDR3 is TGTGCCAGCTCACCATACTTAGTCGAGTATGAGCAGTTCTTC.

As regards this clone: Other nucleotide sequences from this sample produce the same CDR3. The rearrangement joins TRBV5-1 to TRBJ1-5, with 7 bases lining up with TRBD1. V gave up 3 bases and J gave up 2 bases; unmatched junction bases: 2. The CDR3 totals 14 residues. The germline CDR1 and CDR2 sequences are SGHRS and YFSETQ. The CDR3 region is CASSSQGGNQPQHF. The DNA for the CDR3 is TGCGCCAGCAGCTCCCAGGGGGGCAATCAGCCCCAGCATTTT. Full variable domain (outside the CDR3, taken from reference TRBV5-1 and TRBJ1-5): KAGVTQTPRYLIKTRGQQVTLSCSPISGHRSVSWYQQTPGQGLQFLFEYFSETQRNKGNFPGRFSGRQFSNSRSEMNVSTLELGDSALYLCASSSQGGNQPQHFGDGTRLSIL.

This chain joins TRBV5-8 and TRBJ1-5, with 7 positions matching TRBD1. The germline V gene encodes CDR1 SGHTS and CDR2 YDEGEE. The CDR3 is 18 amino acids. J lost 0 bases, V lost 0 bases, and 9 bases had no gene match. The CDR3 loop reads CASSLVTGARYSNQPQHF. The CDR3 DNA is TGTGCCAGCAGCTTGGTTACAGGGGCCCGTTATAGCAATCAGCCCCAGCATTTT.

J is TRBJ2-1 and V is TRBV5-1, with 11 bases that match TRBD2. V was pared by 5 bases and J by 4 bases, with 5 bases of the junction left unmatched. The CDR3 totals 15 residues. Per germline, CDR1 SGHRS and CDR2 YFSETQ. CDR3 region: CASRPTSGSYNEQFF. The CDR3 nucleotides are TGCGCCAGCAGACCAACTAGCGGGAGTTACAATGAGCAGTTCTTC. Full variable domain (missing parts from reference TRBV5-1 and TRBJ2-1): KAGVTQTPRYLIKTRGQQVTLSCSPISGHRSVSWYQQTPGQGLQFLFEYFSETQRNKGNFPGRFSGRQFSNSRSEMNVSTLELGDSALYLCASRPTSGSYNEQFFGPGTRLTVL.

The chain joins TRBV29-1 to TRBJ2-1; 9 positions agree with TRBD2. Germline V lookup: CDR1 SQVTM, CDR2 ANQGSEA. This CDR3 spans 12 amino acids. The junction had 3 bases not matched to a gene; V was cut back by 3 bases and J by 9 bases. CDR3 nucleotide sequence: TGCAGCGTTGATGCGGGGGGGAGTGAGCAGTTCTTC. This codes for CSVDAGGSEQFF.

The chain uses TRBV13 and TRBJ1-2; D may be TRBD1 (5 bases). The CDR3 loop spans 16 amino acids. The V end was cut by 1 base, the J end by 8 bases, with 20 bases between. Per germline, CDR1 PRHDT and CDR2 FYEKMQ (reference sequence). The CDR3 is CASSLETANTGSGYTF. The CDR3 DNA follows: TGTGCCAGCAGCTTAGAGACAGCAAATACGGGTTCGGGCTACACCTTC.

The chain is built from TRBV6-5 and TRBJ2-7; possibly TRBD1 for D (5 bases). Trimming cost V 8 bases and J 2 bases, with 16 bases left between them. The CDR3 is 14 residues long. Germline loops: CDR1 MNHEY, CDR2 SVGAGI. The CDR3 region has the DNA TGTGCCAGCGCTGTTGGTAAGGGGACCTACGAGCAGTACTTC. It codes for CASAVGKGTYEQYF.

In nucleotides, the CDR3 is TGTGCCAGCAGCTTAGCCCAGGGAGGCTTGAGGACTGAAGCTTTCTTT. This gives the protein CASSLAQGGLRTEAFF. The gene calls are TRBV7-6 and TRBJ1-1; a weak D match, TRBD1 (5 bases). The germline V gene encodes CDR1 SGHVS and CDR2 FNYEAQ. Trimming took off 0 bases at V and 5 bases at J, with 16 bases between the two ends. This CDR3 is 16 amino acids long.

The rearrangement joins TRBV29-1 to TRBJ2-7; 8 bases are a match to TRBD1. The length of the CDR3 is 12 residues. CDR1 SQVTM and CDR2 ANQGSEA come from the germline V gene. After removal of 5 bases from V and 5 bases from J, the junction contained 5 bases not matched to a gene. CDR3 sequence reads: CSVSTGGDEQYF. CDR3 nucleotides: TGCAGCGTTTCTACAGGGGGTGACGAGCAGTACTTC.

This clone appeared a single time. The rearrangement links TRBV20-1 to TRBJ1-2; possibly TRBD1 for D (5 bases). CDR1 is DFQATT, CDR2 SNEGSKA, per germline (reference sequence). With 3 bases removed from V and 4 bases from J, the gap between germline ends came to 12 bases. This CDR3 is 13 amino acids long. The CDR3 is CSASPDTFYGYTF. The CDR3 DNA follows: TGCAGTGCTAGTCCGGACACGTTCTATGGCTACACCTTC.

V usage is TRBV9 and J usage is TRBJ2-7, with D perhaps matching TRBD1 (5 bases). Germline CDR1 SGDLS, CDR2 YYNGEE. This CDR3 has 14 residues. With 4 bases removed from V and 0 bases from J, the gap between germline ends came to 11 bases. CDR3 loop: CASSPRVPSYEQYF. DNA for the CDR3: TGTGCCAGCAGCCCCAGGGTCCCCTCCTACGAGCAGTACTTC.